This is a list of T cell receptor beta chains from one sample in a study of blood T cell repertoires in COVID-19. The table came from immunoSEQ multiplex PCR; TCRdb's copy has only in-frame clones and leaves some out. The top ten clones hold over 8.5% of a sample with just under 150,000 clones, approximately 87% of them seen once. The sequencing sample was made of peripheral blood. The origin of the receptors is a woman aged 50 to 60 with active or convalescent COVID-19. Each CDR3 is given with its conserved first and last residue. D genes are given only for firm matches. Size tells how often a clone was seen (once, few, many) or the class of an expanded clone, and some rows leave it out.

cdr3_aa: CASSYSTGATKNIQYF
cdr3_nt: TGTGCCAGCAGTTACTCGACAGGGGCGACCAAAAACATTCAGTACTTC
clone_size: -
j_call: TRBJ2-4
d_call: TRBD1
v_call: TRBV6-2/TRBV6-3

cdr3_aa: CASSVGMVRGENEQFF
cdr3_nt: TGTGCCAGCAGCGTAGGTATGGTGCGGGGTGAGAATGAGCAGTTCTTC
clone_size: -
j_call: TRBJ2-1
d_call: -
v_call: TRBV9

cdr3_aa: CAISESQAGETQYF
cdr3_nt: TGTGCCATCAGTGAGTCACAGGCTGGAGAGACCCAGTACTTC
clone_size: many
j_call: TRBJ2-5
d_call: -
v_call: TRBV10-3

cdr3_aa: CASSPPMGGGTEAFF
cdr3_nt: TGTGCCAGCTCACCACCGATGGGGGGGGGAACTGAAGCTTTCTTT
clone_size: -
j_call: TRBJ1-1
d_call: -
v_call: TRBV18

cdr3_aa: CATGGASGPQETQYF
cdr3_nt: TGTGCCACCGGCGGGGCTAGCGGCCCACAAGAGACCCAGTACTTC
clone_size: -
j_call: TRBJ2-5
d_call: TRBD2
v_call: TRBV10-3

cdr3_aa: CASSWTGGENYGYTF
cdr3_nt: TGTGCCAGCAGCTGGACAGGGGGCGAGAACTATGGCTACACCTTC
clone_size: -
j_call: TRBJ1-2
d_call: TRBD1
v_call: TRBV7-2

cdr3_aa: CASSKLDRNNEQFF
cdr3_nt: TGTGCCAGCAGTAAACTCGACAGAAACAATGAGCAGTTCTTC
clone_size: -
j_call: TRBJ2-1
d_call: -
v_call: TRBV28

cdr3_aa: CASSHHRGLANENTQYF
cdr3_nt: TGTGCCAGCAGCCATCACCGCGGACTAGCGAACGAGAATACGCAGTATTTT
clone_size: -
j_call: TRBJ2-3
d_call: TRBD2
v_call: TRBV7-9

cdr3_aa: CASSLRDQPQHF
cdr3_nt: TGTGCCAGCAGTCTACGAGATCAGCCCCAGCATTTT
clone_size: -
j_call: TRBJ1-5
d_call: -
v_call: TRBV2

cdr3_aa: CASSYSQGRVTEAFF
cdr3_nt: TGTGCCAGCAGTTACTCGCAGGGCCGTGTGACTGAAGCTTTCTTT
clone_size: -
j_call: TRBJ1-1
d_call: -
v_call: TRBV6-6

cdr3_aa: CASSPDGSSYEQYF
cdr3_nt: TGTGCCAGCAGTCCGGACGGGAGCTCCTACGAGCAGTACTTC
clone_size: -
j_call: TRBJ2-7
d_call: -
v_call: TRBV6-2/TRBV6-3

cdr3_aa: CASTKEGERLGEQYF
cdr3_nt: TGTGCCAGCACCAAAGAGGGGGAGCGCTTGGGCGAGCAGTACTTC
clone_size: -
j_call: TRBJ2-7
d_call: -
v_call: TRBV28

cdr3_aa: CASSLLDTQYF
cdr3_nt: TGTGCCAGCAGCCTATTGGATACGCAGTATTTT
clone_size: few
j_call: TRBJ2-3
d_call: -
v_call: TRBV12-3/TRBV12-4

cdr3_aa: CASSQDLADRSYEQYF
cdr3_nt: TGTGCCAGCAGCCAAGATCTAGCGGACCGCTCCTACGAGCAGTACTTC
clone_size: -
j_call: TRBJ2-7
d_call: TRBD2
v_call: TRBV4-2

cdr3_aa: CASSWGTGGSSPLHF
cdr3_nt: TGCGCCAGCAGCTGGGGGACAGGGGGGAGTTCACCCCTCCACTTT
clone_size: once
j_call: TRBJ1-6
d_call: TRBD1
v_call: TRBV5-1

cdr3_aa: CASSFFVQGGANYGYTF
cdr3_nt: TGTGCCAGCAGTTTCTTCGTCCAGGGGGGAGCTAACTATGGCTACACCTTC
clone_size: once
j_call: TRBJ1-2
d_call: TRBD1
v_call: TRBV28

cdr3_aa: CASSLAGGPREQFF
cdr3_nt: TGTGCCAGCAGCTTGGCGGGGGGGCCACGTGAGCAGTTCTTC
clone_size: -
j_call: TRBJ2-1
d_call: TRBD2
v_call: TRBV5-4

cdr3_aa: CSVDRGLNTEAFF
cdr3_nt: TGCAGCGTTGATCGTGGGCTGAACACTGAAGCTTTCTTT
clone_size: -
j_call: TRBJ1-1
d_call: -
v_call: TRBV29-1

cdr3_aa: CASRSILNSDRDHPPYEQYF
cdr3_nt: TGTGCCAGCAGGTCTATTCTGAATTCGGACAGGGACCATCCCCCCTACGAGCAGTACTTC
clone_size: -
j_call: TRBJ2-7
d_call: TRBD1
v_call: TRBV11-3

cdr3_aa: CASSYYGGRIQETQYF
cdr3_nt: TGTGCCAGCAGTTACTACGGGGGGCGTATTCAAGAGACCCAGTACTTC
clone_size: -
j_call: TRBJ2-5
d_call: -
v_call: TRBV6-5

cdr3_aa: CASSSGTGRTDTQYF
cdr3_nt: TGTGCCAGCAGCTCCGGGACAGGGCGCACAGATACGCAGTATTTT
clone_size: -
j_call: TRBJ2-3
d_call: TRBD1
v_call: TRBV7-3

cdr3_aa: CAILDRTTYEQYF
cdr3_nt: TGTGCCATCCTGGACAGGACCACCTACGAGCAGTACTTC
clone_size: -
j_call: TRBJ2-7
d_call: TRBD1
v_call: TRBV6-6

cdr3_aa: CASSLGGLNTEAFF
cdr3_nt: TGTGCCAGCAGCCTAGGGGGCCTTAACACTGAAGCTTTCTTT
clone_size: -
j_call: TRBJ1-1
d_call: TRBD1
v_call: TRBV7-9

cdr3_aa: CASSLLFDSGTGSEQYF
cdr3_nt: TGTGCCAGCAGTTTATTATTTGATAGCGGGACTGGGAGCGAGCAGTACTTC
clone_size: -
j_call: TRBJ2-7
d_call: TRBD2
v_call: TRBV27

cdr3_aa: CASSQVRRDEQFF
cdr3_nt: TGTGCCAGCAGCCAAGTCCGGAGGGATGAGCAGTTCTTC
clone_size: -
j_call: TRBJ2-1
d_call: -
v_call: TRBV3-1/TRBV3-2

cdr3_aa: CASSYGTGNEKLFF
cdr3_nt: TGTGCCAGCAGCTACGGGACAGGGAACGAAAAACTGTTTTTT
clone_size: -
j_call: TRBJ1-4
d_call: TRBD1
v_call: TRBV7-3

cdr3_aa: CASSPRGQVAKNIQYF
cdr3_nt: TGTGCCAGCTCACCAAGGGGCCAAGTAGCCAAAAACATTCAGTACTTC
clone_size: -
j_call: TRBJ2-4
d_call: -
v_call: TRBV18

cdr3_aa: CASSLQETQYF
cdr3_nt: TGTGCCAGCAGTCTACAAGAGACCCAGTACTTC
clone_size: once
j_call: TRBJ2-5
d_call: -
v_call: TRBV7-2

cdr3_aa: CAWTRGSREKLFF
cdr3_nt: TGTGCCTGGACGAGAGGGAGCCGAGAAAAACTGTTTTTT
clone_size: -
j_call: TRBJ1-4
d_call: -
v_call: TRBV30

cdr3_aa: CASSQVWGETEAFF
cdr3_nt: TGTGCCAGCAGCCAAGTTTGGGGGGAAACTGAAGCTTTCTTT
clone_size: -
j_call: TRBJ1-1
d_call: -
v_call: TRBV3-1/TRBV3-2

cdr3_aa: CASSQVAGSYEQYF
cdr3_nt: TGTGCCAGCAGCCAAGTTGCAGGTTCCTACGAGCAGTACTTC
clone_size: once
j_call: TRBJ2-7
d_call: -
v_call: TRBV3-1/TRBV3-2

cdr3_aa: CASSWTALAQNEQFF
cdr3_nt: TGTGCCAGCAGCTGGACGGCCCTAGCGCAAAATGAGCAGTTCTTC
clone_size: -
j_call: TRBJ2-1
d_call: -
v_call: TRBV7-9

cdr3_aa: CASSDPYYGYTF
cdr3_nt: TGTGCCAGCAGTGACCCATACTATGGCTACACCTTC
clone_size: -
j_call: TRBJ1-2
d_call: -
v_call: TRBV6-4

cdr3_aa: CASSLAADRAKETQYF
cdr3_nt: TGTGCCAGCAGCTTAGCCGCGGACAGAGCGAAAGAGACCCAGTACTTC
clone_size: once
j_call: TRBJ2-5
d_call: -
v_call: TRBV11-2

cdr3_aa: CATADRDRGYLTLHF
cdr3_nt: TGTGCCACCGCCGACCGGGACAGGGGTTATCTTACCCTCCACTTT
clone_size: -
j_call: TRBJ1-6
d_call: TRBD1
v_call: TRBV6-5

cdr3_aa: CASSHQNWTGNYGYTF
cdr3_nt: TGCGCCAGCAGCCACCAAAACTGGACAGGAAACTATGGCTACACCTTC
clone_size: -
j_call: TRBJ1-2
d_call: TRBD1
v_call: TRBV4-1

cdr3_aa: CASSLRGNNEQFF
cdr3_nt: TGTGCCAGCAGCTTACGAGGTAACAATGAGCAGTTCTTC
clone_size: -
j_call: TRBJ2-1
d_call: -
v_call: TRBV7-2

cdr3_aa: CSVRNTGSTYF
cdr3_nt: TGCAGCGTTCGAAACACAGGGTCCACGTACTTC
clone_size: -
j_call: TRBJ2-7
d_call: -
v_call: TRBV29-1

cdr3_aa: CASSPLGAPSGNTIYF
cdr3_nt: TGTGCCAGCAGTCCCCTTGGGGCTCCCTCTGGAAACACCATATATTTT
clone_size: -
j_call: TRBJ1-3
d_call: -
v_call: TRBV27

cdr3_aa: CASSEVVAVPSWLFF
cdr3_nt: TGTGCCAGCAGTGAAGTGGTGGCGGTCCCGAGTTGGCTGTTTTTT
clone_size: once
j_call: TRBJ1-4
d_call: -
v_call: TRBV6-1

cdr3_aa: CASSSDRAETQYF
cdr3_nt: TGTGCCAGCAGTTCGGACAGGGCCGAGACCCAGTACTTC
clone_size: -
j_call: TRBJ2-5
d_call: TRBD1
v_call: TRBV12-3/TRBV12-4

cdr3_aa: CAISESAGEEQYF
cdr3_nt: TGTGCCATCAGTGAGTCGGCGGGGGAAGAGCAGTACTTC
clone_size: -
j_call: TRBJ2-7
d_call: TRBD2
v_call: TRBV10-3

cdr3_aa: CASSPPGLGYEQYF
cdr3_nt: TGTGCCAGCAGCCCGCCGGGACTGGGCTACGAGCAGTACTTC
clone_size: -
j_call: TRBJ2-7
d_call: -
v_call: TRBV7-2

cdr3_aa: CASSEEGDGYTF
cdr3_nt: TGTGCCAGCAGTGAGGAGGGCGATGGCTACACCTTC
clone_size: -
j_call: TRBJ1-2
d_call: -
v_call: TRBV2

cdr3_aa: CASSDVRGGASEQFF
cdr3_nt: TGTGCCAGCAGTGATGTCCGCGGGGGGGCTTCTGAGCAGTTCTTC
clone_size: -
j_call: TRBJ2-1
d_call: TRBD2
v_call: TRBV2

cdr3_aa: CSVGTGDLYGYTF
cdr3_nt: TGCAGCGTCGGGACAGGGGACCTCTATGGCTACACCTTC
clone_size: -
j_call: TRBJ1-2
d_call: TRBD1
v_call: TRBV29-1

cdr3_aa: CASSLQGFAAFF
cdr3_nt: TGTGCCAGCAGTTTACAGGGGTTCGCAGCTTTCTTT
clone_size: -
j_call: TRBJ1-1
d_call: -
v_call: TRBV12-3/TRBV12-4

cdr3_aa: CASSFGGMDNSPLHF
cdr3_nt: TGCGCCAGCAGCTTTGGGGGCATGGATAATTCACCCCTCCACTTT
clone_size: -
j_call: TRBJ1-6
d_call: -
v_call: TRBV5-1

cdr3_aa: CASSSLNSGANVLTF
cdr3_nt: TGTGCCAGCAGTTCACTCAATTCTGGGGCCAACGTCCTGACTTTC
clone_size: -
j_call: TRBJ2-6
d_call: -
v_call: TRBV28

cdr3_aa: CASSLSSGTYEQYF
cdr3_nt: TGTGCCAGCAGCTTGTCTAGCGGTACCTACGAGCAGTACTTC
clone_size: -
j_call: TRBJ2-7
d_call: TRBD2
v_call: TRBV7-2

cdr3_aa: CATSDLYGYTF
cdr3_nt: TGTGCCACCAGTGACCTCTATGGCTACACCTTC
clone_size: -
j_call: TRBJ1-2
d_call: -
v_call: TRBV24-1

cdr3_aa: CASSLVPHGEPQHF
cdr3_nt: TGTGCCAGCAGCTTAGTACCCCACGGGGAGCCCCAGCATTTT
clone_size: -
j_call: TRBJ1-5
d_call: -
v_call: TRBV11-2

cdr3_aa: CATGGIHYGYTF
cdr3_nt: TGTGCCACCGGAGGGATTCACTATGGCTACACCTTC
clone_size: -
j_call: TRBJ1-2
d_call: -
v_call: TRBV28

cdr3_aa: CASRPSTGPYEKLFF
cdr3_nt: TGTGCCAGCAGACCTTCGACAGGGCCTTATGAAAAACTGTTTTTT
clone_size: -
j_call: TRBJ1-4
d_call: TRBD1
v_call: TRBV5-8

cdr3_aa: CASSQDSYSGNTIYF
cdr3_nt: TGTGCCAGCAGCCAAGACAGTTACTCTGGAAACACCATATATTTT
clone_size: -
j_call: TRBJ1-3
d_call: -
v_call: TRBV14

cdr3_aa: CASSYPQGNTEAFF
cdr3_nt: TGTGCCAGCAGTTACCCACAGGGAAACACTGAAGCTTTCTTT
clone_size: -
j_call: TRBJ1-1
d_call: -
v_call: TRBV6-2/TRBV6-3

cdr3_aa: CASSLTARNTEAFF
cdr3_nt: TGTGCCAGCAGTTTAACCGCGAGGAACACTGAAGCTTTCTTT
clone_size: once
j_call: TRBJ1-1
d_call: -
v_call: TRBV28

cdr3_aa: CASSLGPRDRGNEQFF
cdr3_nt: TGTGCCAGCAGCTTAGGGCCCCGGGACAGGGGGAATGAGCAGTTCTTC
clone_size: -
j_call: TRBJ2-1
d_call: TRBD1
v_call: TRBV7-2